These T cell receptor beta chains were read from a single sample in a study of T-cell memory formation after mild COVID-19. TCRdb called the 5' RACE reads again in MiXCR, with one record for every CDR3 protein. The data show about 81,000 distinct CDR3 sequences, roughly 23% seen once. The sequenced sample was PBMCs or a T cell subset sorted from them (not recorded which). The receptor source for this set is a man aged 18 to 30 who had mild COVID-19 (a few samples of this study predate the infection). Cell type and time point are not known. Both conserved end residues are part of each CDR3. Each record gives: clone size, J gene, V gene, D gene, CDR3 DNA, CDR3 protein. D genes are given only for firm matches. Rows may omit the clone size; those that give it use once, few, many or a size class.

>-|TRBJ1-2|TRBV6-5|-
TGTGCCAGCAGTTGGGGCACAACTAATGGCTACACCTTC
CASSWGTTNGYTF
>few|TRBJ2-1|TRBV7-2|-
TGTGCCAGCAGCTTAGCGCTTGGCAGGGGAAATGAGCAGTTCTTC
CASSLALGRGNEQFF
>-|TRBJ2-3|TRBV10-2|TRBD1
TGCGCCAGCAGACCTCTCCGGGACAGGGGCCCAGATACGCAGTATTTT
CASRPLRDRGPDTQYF
>-|TRBJ1-4|TRBV9|-
TGTGCCAGCAGCGAGACAGGTGGTGATGAAAAACTGTTTTTT
CASSETGGDEKLFF
>-|TRBJ2-7|TRBV7-2|-
TGTGCCAGCAGCCCCTACCCAAGGGAATCCTACGAGCAGTACTTC
CASSPYPRESYEQYF
>-|TRBJ1-1|TRBV5-4|-
TGTGCCAGCAGCGAGGATCCCTCTTCATCGATCGGCGCAGAAGCTTTCTTT
CASSEDPSSSIGAEAFF
>-|TRBJ2-3|TRBV6-5|TRBD2
TGTGCCAGCAGTCTACTAGCGGGGGCCGGGGATACGCAGTATTTT
CASSLLAGAGDTQYF
>-|TRBJ1-6|TRBV6-5|-
TGTGCCAGCAGGGTCTCGGCAGGGAATAATTCACCCCTCCACTTT
CASRVSAGNNSPLHF
>few|TRBJ1-5|TRBV6-2/TRBV6-3|-
TGTGCCAGCAGCACAACGTCAGGGAATCAGCCCCAGCAATTT
CASSTTSGNQPQQF
>-|TRBJ2-5|TRBV9|TRBD2
TGTGCCAGCAGCCTAAATAGCCGCACTAGCGGGGGTTCGGAGACCCAGTACTTC
CASSLNSRTSGGSETQYF
>-|TRBJ2-1|TRBV4-3|TRBD1
TGCGCCAGCAGCCAAGATGCGGGGACAGGGGGCAATGAGCAGTTCTTC
CASSQDAGTGGNEQFF
>-|TRBJ2-1|TRBV6-2/TRBV6-3|-
TGTGCCAGCAGTTATATGGACAATGAGCAGTTCTTC
CASSYMDNEQFF
>-|TRBJ1-5|TRBV30|-
TGTGCCTGGAGTGTACCTCTTGGGCCCCAGCATTTT
CAWSVPLGPQHF
>few|TRBJ2-3|TRBV9|-
TGTGCCAGCAGCGTAGCTACGACTATCACAGATACGCAGTATTTT
CASSVATTITDTQYF
>-|TRBJ2-2|TRBV6-4|-
TGTGCCAGCAGCCTCGGACAGTCAACCGGGGAGCTGTTTTTT
CASSLGQSTGELFF
>-|TRBJ2-2|TRBV15|TRBD1
TGTGCCACCAGCGCTACAGGGGGACTTGCCACCGGGGAGCTGTTTTTT
CATSATGGLATGELFF
>-|TRBJ2-5|TRBV9|TRBD2
TGTGCCAGCAGCCCCTGGGGTAGCGGGGGACAAGAGACCCAGTACTTC
CASSPWGSGGQETQYF
>few|TRBJ1-2|TRBV20-1|-
TGCAGTGCTCCGTCACCTCTTTCGGGTTACTATGGCTACACCTTC
CSAPSPLSGYYGYTF
>-|TRBJ1-5|TRBV5-6|-
TGTGCCAGCACCACCCAGAGGGGATTAAGCAATCAGCCCCAGCATTTT
CASTTQRGLSNQPQHF
>few|TRBJ1-1|TRBV9|TRBD1
TGTGCCAGCAGTTCCGGGACAGGGGCTATGAACACTGAAGCTTTCTTT
CASSSGTGAMNTEAFF
>-|TRBJ1-5|TRBV18|-
TGTGCCAGCTCGGTCAGTACAATCGGCAATCAGCCCCAGCATTTT
CASSVSTIGNQPQHF
>-|TRBJ2-5|TRBV15|TRBD2
TGTGCCACCAGACAGACTAGCGGGGGATCACAAGAGACCCAGTACTTC
CATRQTSGGSQETQYF
>-|TRBJ2-7|TRBV7-2|TRBD2
TGTGCCAGCAGCCCGACTAGCGGGGGGGCCTCCTACGAGCAGTACTTC
CASSPTSGGASYEQYF
>-|TRBJ1-2|TRBV15|-
TGTGCCACCAGCGCGGGACAACGAGCTAACTATGGCTACACCTTC
CATSAGQRANYGYTF
>-|TRBJ2-1|TRBV5-1|-
TGCGCCAGCAGTTCCCAGGGTCAAGCCTACAATGAGCAGTTCTTC
CASSSQGQAYNEQFF
>-|TRBJ1-1|TRBV27|-
TGTGCCAGCAAGCGGGCGATGAACACTGAAGCTTTCTTT
CASKRAMNTEAFF
>few|TRBJ2-5|TRBV5-1|TRBD1
TGCGCCAGCAGCTTAGGACAGGGGGCGCGGGAGACCCAGTACTTC
CASSLGQGARETQYF
>-|TRBJ2-3|TRBV12-3/TRBV12-4|TRBD2
TGTGCCAGCAGCGTCGGGGGGGCCTATGGTACGCAGTATTTT
CASSVGGAYGTQYF
>-|TRBJ2-1|TRBV11-1|-
TGTGCCAGCAGCTTATTCGACAGCGCCAAGTACAATGAGCAGTTCTTC
CASSLFDSAKYNEQFF
>few|TRBJ2-5|TRBV7-2|TRBD2
TGTGCCAGCAGCTTAGCGGATAGCGGGGTCCAATCGGAGACCCAGTACTTC
CASSLADSGVQSETQYF
>few|TRBJ1-1|TRBV27|-
TGTGCCAGCAGTTTAATCGGTGGAGGCACTGAAGCTTTCTTT
CASSLIGGGTEAFF
>few|TRBJ2-5|TRBV9|-
TGTGCCAGCAGCGGGGAGGAAGTCGGGGCCTGGAACCAAGAGACCCAGTACTTC
CASSGEEVGAWNQETQYF
>-|TRBJ2-2|TRBV7-3|-
TGTGCCAGCAGCAGAGAGAACACCGGGGAGCTGTTTTTT
CASSRENTGELFF
>many|TRBJ1-6|TRBV6-5|TRBD1
TGTGCCAGCAGTTACGCACAGGGGGTCTCACCCCTCCACTTT
CASSYAQGVSPLHF
>-|TRBJ2-2|TRBV3-1|TRBD2
TGTGCCAGCAGCCGGACTAGCGGGGGGTCGATCGGGGAGCTGTTTTTT
CASSRTSGGSIGELFF
>-|TRBJ1-1|TRBV25-1|TRBD1
TGTGCCAGCAGTGATCAAGGAGGACAGGGTTGGAACACTGAAGCTTTCTTT
CASSDQGGQGWNTEAFF
>few|TRBJ2-5|TRBV29-1|-
TGCAGCGCCGTAGAGGCGGACCAAGAGACCCAGTACTTC
CSAVEADQETQYF
>many|TRBJ1-2|TRBV19|-
TGTGCCAGTAGTCCAGCCTGGGACTATGGCTACACCTTC
CASSPAWDYGYTF
>-|TRBJ1-5|TRBV4-3|-
TGCGCCAGCAGCCGATACAGGGTAGGGAATCAGCCCCAGCATTTT
CASSRYRVGNQPQHF
>-|TRBJ2-7|TRBV6-2/TRBV6-3|-
TGTGCCAGCAGTTACGGGGTCCTCGAGCAGTACTTC
CASSYGVLEQYF
>-|TRBJ1-3|TRBV4-1|-
TGCGCCAGCAGCCAAGTCCGGTCCTCTGGAAACACCATATATTTT
CASSQVRSSGNTIYF